This section outlines one TCR beta chain sequence together with its context. Its matching antigen is unknown. Study-level points and caveats: Whole repertoires were not studied in the larger cohort, only one V-J beta rearrangement.

Germline V gene lookup returns CDR1 MGHRA and CDR2 YSYEKL. CDR3 length: 15 amino acids. Trimming removed 2 bases from V and 5 bases from J, with 15 bases in between. Semi-nested PCR with Nested Universal Primer A followed constant-region reverse priming of full-length variable regions. Each CDR3 protein gets one entry after TCRdb re-called the 5' RACE reads with MiXCR. The sample has 35,000 to 50,000 distinct CDR3 sequences, around 28% seen once. This TCR came from a female donor with breast cancer. Sequenced: tumor-infiltrating memory CD4+ T cells sorted from the breast tumor. Noted subset: memory CD4+ T cells, CD4+CD45RO+CD25-. The chain is built from TRBV4-1 and TRBJ1-1; D is perhaps TRBD1 (6 bases). The DNA for the CDR3 is TGCGCCAGCAGCCAACCGACAGGATGGGAAACTGAAGCTTTCTTT. It is translated as CASSQPTGWETEAFF.